This T cell receptor beta chain was identified in a study of vaccination and CD4 T cells after COVID-19. The CDR3 runs to 15 residues. Losses at the gene ends were 6 bases for V and 0 bases for J; bases not matched to a gene: 5. Germline V gene lookup returns CDR1 MDHEN and CDR2 SYDVKM. Regarding this clonotype: What it recognizes is unknown.

Treatment specified: approximately nine-day PBMC culture with coronavirus spike peptide pools or control peptides (ViraFEST assay). The Oncomine TCR Beta short-read assay was what sequenced the DNA obtained from cultured CD4+ T cells. Via MiXCR, TCRdb re-called the PCR reads, giving one row per CDR3 protein. The sample records 9,500 to 15,000 distinct CDR3 sequences, 60% being singletons. Sequenced: CD4+ T cells from blood, cultured in vitro. The chain recombines TRBV28 with TRBJ1-2, with 9 bases fitting TRBD1. The sequence came from a human donor who had recovered from COVID-19. CDR3 in DNA: TGTGCCAGCAGGGACAGGGGACCCGCTAACTATGGCTACACCTTC. Translating it yields CASRDRGPANYGYTF.